This TCR beta chain was sequenced in a study of CD8 T cells in Susac syndrome. V lost 3 bases to trimming and J lost 9 bases, with 8 bases between them. The germline V gene has CDR1 MNHEY and CDR2 SMNVEV (reference sequence). The CDR3 covers 11 residues. RNA amounts of 0.5 to 1 ug underwent reverse transcription with random hexamers. TCRdb re-called the immunoSEQ multiplex PCR reads through MiXCR, storing one row per CDR3 protein. Of 180,000 or so distinct CDR3 sequences listed, roughly 95% are singletons. Material: CD4+ T cells from PBMCs. The TCR sequence derives from a human donor in good health. The V gene is TRBV27, the J gene TRBJ1-1; D unresolved. The CDR3: CASSFDGKAFF. For the CDR3, the DNA is TGTGCCAGCAGTTTTGACGGGAAAGCTTTCTTT.